A selection of T cell receptor beta chains follows, all from one sample in a study of CXCR3-negative and CXCR3-positive naive CD8 T cells. TCRdb reworked the 5' RACE reads into one entry per CDR3 protein, no DNA. With 150,000 or so distinct CDR3 sequences in the sample, the ten largest clones hold 0.25% to 0.3%. The specimen was naive CXCR3+ CD8+ T cells from blood. These receptors came from a human donor in good health. Some clones in this sample may be carry-over from other donors' samples. CDR3s include the opening cysteine and the closing phenylalanine or tryptophan. The order of the fields is V gene, J gene, CDR3 protein.

TRBV29-1	TRBJ1-2	CSAPSLGDVSYGYTF
TRBV7-6	TRBJ1-6	CASSFFTLHRGIEGYHSPLHF
TRBV2	TRBJ1-5	CASKIGRVSNQPQHF
TRBV19	TRBJ2-6	CASSLPGANVLTF
TRBV5-6	TRBJ1-2	CASSLAERSWGIGYTF
TRBV5-6	TRBJ1-5	CASSLASDAQPQHF
TRBV7-9	TRBJ2-1	CASSFGGGDYNEQFF
TRBV14	TRBJ1-1	CASRDGMNTEAFF
TRBV5-1	TRBJ2-3	CASSWGQGVSTDTQYF
TRBV6-6	TRBJ1-5	CASSYSKFSNQPQHF
TRBV11-2	TRBJ2-3	CASSYSGSSPDTQYF
TRBV12-3/TRBV12-4	TRBJ2-7	CASSLVQGEQYF
TRBV7-9	TRBJ2-1	CASSYFTGLAGYNEQFF
TRBV6-2/TRBV6-3	TRBJ2-3	CASKTTTTTTDTQYF
TRBV9	TRBJ2-7	CASSAGQSSYEQYF
TRBV29-1	TRBJ2-1	CSFGTGGYNEQFF
TRBV29-1	TRBJ2-2	CSVDNPRGAGELFF
TRBV7-9	TRBJ1-2	CASSLVAERGYTF
TRBV5-1	TRBJ1-1	CASSPDPGSIVSEAFF
TRBV5-1	TRBJ1-2	CASSLVFNRVANYGYTF
TRBV7-3	TRBJ2-3	CASSSGFDTDTQYF
TRBV4-3	TRBJ2-1	CASSQEARLAGAAGNEQFF
TRBV28	TRBJ1-1	CASSLPWREDTEAFF
TRBV15	TRBJ1-1	CATSPMGNTEAFF
TRBV7-7	TRBJ2-2	CASSLASGGGELFF
TRBV7-7	TRBJ1-5	CASSSGQPGQPQHF
TRBV30	TRBJ2-7	CAWSADWGAEQYF
TRBV4-1	TRBJ2-1	CASSQDPSGGPLEQFF
TRBV19	TRBJ1-1	CASSIAKNNRGTEAFF
TRBV14	TRBJ1-2	CASSQEPGGHGYTF
TRBV5-6	TRBJ2-5	CASSPVTGQETQYF
TRBV20-1	TRBJ2-7	CSARTGHSYEQYF
TRBV6-2/TRBV6-3	TRBJ2-1	CASSSEGLAGWNEQFF
TRBV12-3/TRBV12-4	TRBJ2-3	CASSPGIGGQYF
TRBV2	TRBJ1-1	CASRGTDENTEAFF
TRBV29-1	TRBJ2-5	CSADRGRETQYF